This TCR beta chain was sequenced in a study of control samples from healthy donors and cancer patients. This CDR3 is built from 13 residues. Trimming cost V 7 bases and J 3 bases, with 13 bases left between them. CDR1 is SNHLY and CDR2 is FYNNEI in the germline V gene. The repertoire was sequenced with immunoSEQ multiplex PCR; TCRdb's copy has only in-frame clones and lacks some. The sample has more than 100,000 clones, around 93% seen once; the top ten hold 8.6%. The sequencing input was blood. This receptor was obtained from a young man in good health. The rearrangement uses TRBV2 and TRBJ2-7; D not certain. CDR3 sequence reads: CASIRDPDYEQYF. The CDR3 DNA sequence: TGTGCCAGCATACGTGACCCGGACTACGAGCAGTACTTC.